This is a list of T cell receptor beta chains from one sample in a study of shared clonotypes between healthy human individuals. Libraries were prepared by immunoSEQ multiplex PCR; TCRdb keeps only in-frame clonotypes and omits some of them. The sample includes about 750,000 clones, approximately 92% of them seen just once. Sequencing input: naive CD8+ T cells sorted from blood. These receptor sequences come from a man aged 25-40 years in good health. Both conserved end residues are part of each CDR3. The order of the fields is J gene, D gene, clone size, V gene, CDR3 DNA, CDR3 protein. A D gene is named only where the DNA matches it firmly. The size of a clone is reported for some rows only, either as once, few or many, or as a class for expanded clones.

TRBJ2-5 | TRBD1 | . | TRBV11-2 | TGTGCCAGCAGCACCGGGACAGGGTGGTGGGAGACCCAGTACTTC | CASSTGTGWWETQYF
TRBJ2-3 | TRBD2 | once | TRBV7-6 | TGTGCCAGCAGCTTTTTGAGCGGGAGTTGGACAGATACGCAGTATTTT | CASSFLSGSWTDTQYF
TRBJ1-3 | TRBD1 | . | TRBV7-6 | TGTGCCAGCAGAGGGGGCGGCAGCTCTGGAAACACCATATATTTT | CASRGGGSSGNTIYF
TRBJ2-5 | TRBD2 | . | TRBV27 | TGTGCCAGCAGATCGGCCGGGAGGACGGAGACCCAGTACTTC | CASRSAGRTETQYF
TRBJ2-3 | TRBD2 | . | TRBV9 | TGTGCCAGCAGCGAGACTAGCGGAAGCACAGATACGCAGTATTTT | CASSETSGSTDTQYF
TRBJ2-2 | TRBD2 | . | TRBV9 | TGTGCCAGCAGCACCGGACTAGCGGGAGTAGGCACCGGGGAGCTGTTTTTT | CASSTGLAGVGTGELFF
TRBJ2-5 | . | . | TRBV30 | TGTGCCTGGAGTGCTATAGGGCGGCAAGAGACCCAGTACTTC | CAWSAIGRQETQYF
TRBJ2-7 | TRBD2 | . | TRBV6-5 | TGTGCCAGCAGAGGACTAGCGTCCTACGAGCAGTACTTC | CASRGLASYEQYF
TRBJ2-7 | . | . | TRBV7-8 | TGTGCCAGCAGCATAGAGACCTTCTACGAGCAGTACTTC | CASSIETFYEQYF
TRBJ1-1 | . | . | TRBV6-6 | TGTGCCAGCAGTTATGTAAAGGGCGGCGGAGCTTTCTTT | CASSYVKGGGAFF
TRBJ1-1 | . | . | TRBV7-9 | TGTGCCAGCAGCTCTACAGGGCCCTACACTGAAGCTTTCTTT | CASSSTGPYTEAFF
TRBJ1-6 | . | . | TRBV27 | TGTGCCAGCAGTTTATCCCCGTACCGACAGGAGGGTTCACCCCTCCACTTT | CASSLSPYRQEGSPLHF
TRBJ2-7 | . | . | TRBV10-2 | TGCGCCAGCAGTGAGTCGATCCCGGGTGGGCAGTACTTC | CASSESIPGGQYF
TRBJ2-7 | . | . | TRBV4-1 | TGCGCCAGCAGCCAGTACTCCGGGACAAACTACGAGCAGTACTTC | CASSQYSGTNYEQYF
TRBJ2-6 | . | . | TRBV27 | TGTGCCAGCAGTTTATTCTTCTCTGGGGCCAACGTCCTGACTTTC | CASSLFFSGANVLTF
TRBJ2-7 | TRBD2 | . | TRBV27 | TGTGCCAGCAGCCTTTACCCCCCAGGGGTAGCGGGAGGGATTTGGAGTAACGAGCAGTACTTC | CASSLYPPGVAGGIWSNEQYF
TRBJ2-5 | TRBD1 | . | TRBV7-9 | TGTGCCAGCAGCTTGACAGGGGAAGGGGAGACCCAGTACTTC | CASSLTGEGETQYF
TRBJ2-1 | . | . | TRBV28 | TGTGCCAGCAGGCCATCAGGGAATGAGCAGTTCTTC | CASRPSGNEQFF
TRBJ2-1 | TRBD2 | . | TRBV30 | TGTGCCCATGACCCTAGACTAGCGGGAGATGATGAGCAGTTCTTC | CAHDPRLAGDDEQFF
TRBJ1-1 | . | . | TRBV2 | TGTGCCAGCATAACGAAGATTGAAGCTTTCTTT | CASITKIEAFF
TRBJ2-3 | . | . | TRBV15 | TGTGCCACCAGCAAAGACAGGTCTTCCACAGATACGCAGTATTTT | CATSKDRSSTDTQYF
TRBJ2-1 | TRBD1 | . | TRBV29-1 | TGCAGCGTTAACCGGGACAGGGACTACAATGAGCAGTTCTTC | CSVNRDRDYNEQFF